This TCR beta chain was sequenced during a study of low-dose radiotherapy and immunotherapy resistance in tumors. Background on the study: Each patient was administered nivolumab intravenously at 240 mg, which was a flat dose, every two weeks, along with intravenous ipilimumab at 1 mg/kg every six weeks. Patients' oral aspirin dose was 300 mg daily across four cycles from cycle 1 day 1.

TRAV and TRBV primers primed cDNA for both TCRalpha and TCRbeta. TCR amplification used 20 to 25 PCR cycles, a constant-region primer and a V-primer adapter. Amplification of isolated mRNA was accomplished via in vitro transcription. TCRdb used MiXCR to reprocess the reads, holding one entry per CDR3 protein. The profile shows 85,000 to 95,000 distinct CDR3 sequences, more than 7.5% of them singletons. This sample's time point: before trial treatment. The study gave donors nivolumab, ipilimumab, aspirin, low-dose cyclophosphamide and low-dose radiotherapy. There are many counts of this clonotype. This CDR3 spans 12 amino acids. From germline, CDR1 is DFQATT and CDR2 SNEGSKA (reference sequence). Trimming left V 5 bases short and J 3 bases short, with 7 bases between.

This TCR came from a male donor with prostate cancer. J is TRBJ1-4 and V is TRBV20-1; D ambiguous. The sample in question was PBMCs, obtained before treatment. The CDR3 is CSASGPNEKLFF. In DNA form, the CDR3 reads TGCAGTGCTTCAGGACCTAATGAAAAACTGTTTTTT.